This TCR beta chain was documented in a study of blood T cell repertoires in COVID-19. The germline V gene encodes CDR1 KGHSH and CDR2 LQKENI. Germline trimming cut 2 bases from V and 4 bases from J; bases unmatched to any gene: 6. The CDR3 length is 16 residues. Using immunoSEQ multiplex PCR, the repertoire was profiled, and TCRdb retains in-frame clones only, with some absent. In the table there are roughly 340,000 clones, around 87% of which are singletons. The specimen was PBMCs or T cells enriched from blood (not recorded which). The rearrangement uses TRBV18 and TRBJ2-1, with 9 bases matching TRBD1. The clonotype comes from a man between 35 and 55 years old in a cohort exposed to, infected with or recovered from COVID-19 (not recorded which). The CDR3 DNA sequence: TGTGCCAGCTCACCAATGTGGACAGGGGAATACAATGAGCAGTTCTTC. Protein: CASSPMWTGEYNEQFF.